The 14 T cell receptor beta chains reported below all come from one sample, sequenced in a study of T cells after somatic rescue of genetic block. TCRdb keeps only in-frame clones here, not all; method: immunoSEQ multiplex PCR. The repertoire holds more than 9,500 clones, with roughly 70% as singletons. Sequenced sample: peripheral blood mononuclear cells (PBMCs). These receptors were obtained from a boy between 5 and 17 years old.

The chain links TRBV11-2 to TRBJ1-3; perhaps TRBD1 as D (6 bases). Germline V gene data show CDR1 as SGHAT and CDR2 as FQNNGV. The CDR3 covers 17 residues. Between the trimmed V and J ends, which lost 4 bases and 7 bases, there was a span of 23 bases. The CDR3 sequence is CASSSFLQGTLENTIYF. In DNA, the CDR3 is TGTGCCAGCAGCTCCTTCCTACAGGGTACTCTGGAGAACACCATATATTTT.

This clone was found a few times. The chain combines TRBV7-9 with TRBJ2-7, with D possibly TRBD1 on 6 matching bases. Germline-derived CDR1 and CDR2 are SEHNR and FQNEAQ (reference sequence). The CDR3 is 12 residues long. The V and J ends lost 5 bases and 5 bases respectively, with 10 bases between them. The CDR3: CASSPNRDEQYF. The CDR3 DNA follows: TGTGCCAGCAGCCCTAACAGGGACGAGCAGTACTTC.

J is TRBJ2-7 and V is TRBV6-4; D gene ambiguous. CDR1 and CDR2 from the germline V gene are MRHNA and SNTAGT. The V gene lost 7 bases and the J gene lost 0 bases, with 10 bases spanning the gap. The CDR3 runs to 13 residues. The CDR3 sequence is CASIRPSSYEQYF. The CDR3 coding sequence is TGTGCCAGCATACGGCCGAGCTCCTACGAGCAGTACTTC.

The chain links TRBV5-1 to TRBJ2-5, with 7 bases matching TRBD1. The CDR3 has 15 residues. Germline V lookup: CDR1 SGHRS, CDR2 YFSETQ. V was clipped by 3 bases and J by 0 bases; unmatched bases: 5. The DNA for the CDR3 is TGCGCCAGCAGCTCCAGGGGGTTTAACCAAGAGACCCAGTACTTC. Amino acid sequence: CASSSRGFNQETQYF.

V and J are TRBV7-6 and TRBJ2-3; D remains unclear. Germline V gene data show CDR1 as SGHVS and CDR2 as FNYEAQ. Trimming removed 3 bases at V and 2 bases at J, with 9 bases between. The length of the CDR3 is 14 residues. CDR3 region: CASSFALITDTQYF. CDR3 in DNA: TGTGCCAGCAGCTTTGCACTGATCACAGATACGCAGTATTTT.

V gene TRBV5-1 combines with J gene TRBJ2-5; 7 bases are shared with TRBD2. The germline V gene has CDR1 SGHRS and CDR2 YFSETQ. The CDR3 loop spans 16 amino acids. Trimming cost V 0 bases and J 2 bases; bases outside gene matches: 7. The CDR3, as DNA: TGCGCCAGCAGCTTGGATCGGGGGGTTATACAAGAGACCCAGTACTTC. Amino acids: CASSLDRGVIQETQYF.

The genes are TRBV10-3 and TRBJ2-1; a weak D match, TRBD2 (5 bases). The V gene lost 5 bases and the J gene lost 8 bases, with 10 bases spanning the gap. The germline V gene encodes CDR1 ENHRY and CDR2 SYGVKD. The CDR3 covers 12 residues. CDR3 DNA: TGTGCCATCAGTACCCCGAGGGATGAGCAGTTCTTC. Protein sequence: CAISTPRDEQFF.

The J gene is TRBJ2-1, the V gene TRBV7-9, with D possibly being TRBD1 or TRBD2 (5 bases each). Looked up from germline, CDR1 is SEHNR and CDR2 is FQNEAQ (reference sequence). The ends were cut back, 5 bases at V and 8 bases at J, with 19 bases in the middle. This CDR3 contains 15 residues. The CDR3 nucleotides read TGTGCCAGCAGCCCCGGGACCAGCCTTATCCATGAGCAGTTCTTC. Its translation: CASSPGTSLIHEQFF.

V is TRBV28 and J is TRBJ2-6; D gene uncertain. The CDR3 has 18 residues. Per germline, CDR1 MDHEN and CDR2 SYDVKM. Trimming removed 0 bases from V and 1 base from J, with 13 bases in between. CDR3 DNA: TGTGCCAGCAGTTTATGGGAAGGGCACCAGTCTGGGGCCAACGTCCTGACTTTC. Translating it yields CASSLWEGHQSGANVLTF.

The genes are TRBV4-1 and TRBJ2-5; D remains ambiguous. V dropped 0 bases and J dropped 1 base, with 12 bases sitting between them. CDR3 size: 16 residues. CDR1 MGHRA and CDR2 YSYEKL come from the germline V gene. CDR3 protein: CASSQDTPRPQETQYF. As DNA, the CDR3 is TGCGCCAGCAGCCAAGATACCCCCCGGCCCCAAGAGACCCAGTACTTC.

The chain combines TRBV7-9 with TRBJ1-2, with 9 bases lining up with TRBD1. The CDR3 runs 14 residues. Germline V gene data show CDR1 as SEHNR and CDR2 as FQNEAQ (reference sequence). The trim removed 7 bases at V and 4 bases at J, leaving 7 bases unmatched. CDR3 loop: CASIQQGAVYGYTF. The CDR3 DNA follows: TGTGCCAGCATTCAACAGGGGGCTGTCTATGGCTACACCTTC. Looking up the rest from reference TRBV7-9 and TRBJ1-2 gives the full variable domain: DTGVSQNPRHKITKRGQNVTFRCDPISEHNRLYWYRQTLGQGPEFLTYFQNEAQLEKSRLLSDRFSAERPKGSFSTLEIQRTEQGDSAMYLCASIQQGAVYGYTFGSGTRLTVV.

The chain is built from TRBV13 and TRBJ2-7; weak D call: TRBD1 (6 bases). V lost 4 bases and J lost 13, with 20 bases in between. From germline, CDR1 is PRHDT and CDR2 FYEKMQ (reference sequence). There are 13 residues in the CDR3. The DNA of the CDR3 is TGTGCCAGCAGCTCGACGCAGGGGACGGAGCGATACTTC. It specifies CASSSTQGTERYF.

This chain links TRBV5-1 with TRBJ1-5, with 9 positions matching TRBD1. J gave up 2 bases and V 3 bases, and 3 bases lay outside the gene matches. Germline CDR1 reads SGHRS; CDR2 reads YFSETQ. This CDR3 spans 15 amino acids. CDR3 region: CASSSRDRGNQPQHF. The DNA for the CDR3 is TGCGCCAGCAGCTCCCGGGACAGGGGCAATCAGCCCCAGCATTTT.

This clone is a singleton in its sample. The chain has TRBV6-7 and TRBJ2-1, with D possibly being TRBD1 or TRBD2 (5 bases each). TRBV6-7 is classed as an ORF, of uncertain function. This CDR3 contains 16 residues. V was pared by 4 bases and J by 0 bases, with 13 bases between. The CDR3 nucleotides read TGTGCCAGCAGTTTAACTAGGGGCCGCTCCTACAATGAGCAGTTCTTC. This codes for CASSLTRGRSYNEQFF.